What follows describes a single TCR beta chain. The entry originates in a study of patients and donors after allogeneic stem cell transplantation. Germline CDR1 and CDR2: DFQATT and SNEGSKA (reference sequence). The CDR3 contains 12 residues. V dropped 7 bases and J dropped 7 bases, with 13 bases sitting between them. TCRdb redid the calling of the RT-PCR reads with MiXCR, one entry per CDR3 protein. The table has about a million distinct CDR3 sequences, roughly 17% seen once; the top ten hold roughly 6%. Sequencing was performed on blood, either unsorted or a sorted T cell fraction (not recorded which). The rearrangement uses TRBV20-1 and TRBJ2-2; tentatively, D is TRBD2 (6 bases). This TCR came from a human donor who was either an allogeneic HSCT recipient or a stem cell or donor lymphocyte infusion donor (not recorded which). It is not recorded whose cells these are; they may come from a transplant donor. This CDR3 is CSVPGDFGELFF. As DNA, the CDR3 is TGCAGTGTCCCGGGGGATTTCGGGGAGCTGTTTTTT.